These T cell receptor beta chains were read from a single sample in a study of CD8 T cells in ankylosing spondylitis. A single record per CDR3 protein comes from TCRdb applying MiXCR to the 5' RACE reads. The sample yields 200,000 to 300,000 distinct CDR3 sequences, approximately 8% seen once. Material for sequencing was blood, either unsorted or a sorted T cell fraction (not recorded which). These receptors were taken from a female donor with ankylosing spondylitis or in good health (not recorded which). The CDR3 runs from the conserved cysteine through the conserved F or W. A D gene is named only where the DNA matches it firmly. Some rows mark clone size as missing; the rest say once, few, many or name a class of expanded clone.

TGTGCCAGCAGCTTAATGTCCCGGCAGGAGTCCAAGTATACGCAGTATTTT,CASSLMSRQESKYTQYF,NA,TRBJ2-3,TRBV7-9,NA
TGTGCCAGCTACGGGGCCCATGAGCAGTTCTTC,CASYGAHEQFF,many,TRBJ2-1,TRBV7-8,NA
TGTGCCAGCAGTTGCTCGATGCCACCTACGAACACTGAAGCTTTCTTT,CASSCSMPPTNTEAFF,NA,TRBJ1-1,TRBV6-5,NA
TGCAGTGCTCGCCGACTGCCGGTGGGGGCACCCCTCCACTTT,CSARRLPVGAPLHF,many,TRBJ1-6,TRBV20-1,NA
TGTGCCAGCAAAACTAGCCGTATCACCGGGGAGCTGTTTTTT,CASKTSRITGELFF,many,TRBJ2-2,TRBV27,NA
TGTGCCAGCAGCCCCAGGACAGGAGGCCAAGAGACCCAGTACTTC,CASSPRTGGQETQYF,many,TRBJ2-5,TRBV13,TRBD1
TGTACCAGCAGCTCGAGGGGGGGTCGTGATGAAAAACTGTTTTTT,CTSSSRGGRDEKLFF,NA,TRBJ1-4,TRBV7-6,NA
TGCGCCAGCAGCCAAGATGGGGAAGGGAAGCAGCCCCAGCATTTT,CASSQDGEGKQPQHF,many,TRBJ1-5,TRBV4-3,NA
TGCGCCAGCAGCTCCTGGACAGCTGGGGCCAACGTCCTGACTTTC,CASSSWTAGANVLTF,NA,TRBJ2-6,TRBV5-1,NA
TGTGCCAGCAGTTTGAAAGGTGCTACCCCGAACACCGGGGAGCTGTTTTTT,CASSLKGATPNTGELFF,many,TRBJ2-2,TRBV12-3/TRBV12-4,NA
TGCAGCGTTGCCGGGTGGGGATACGAGCAGTTCTTC,CSVAGWGYEQFF,many,TRBJ2-1,TRBV29-1,NA
TGTGCCAGCAGTTTTACAGGGAGGGCGGAAGCTTTCTTT,CASSFTGRAEAFF,many,TRBJ1-1,TRBV12-3/TRBV12-4,NA
TGTGCCTGGAGTTTGTTCGGAAACTATGGCTACACCTTC,CAWSLFGNYGYTF,many,TRBJ1-2,TRBV30,NA
TGTGCCAGCAGCTTGTTGACAGGCCAACCCACTGAAGCTTTCTTT,CASSLLTGQPTEAFF,NA,TRBJ1-1,TRBV7-9,NA
TGTGCCAGCAGCTCAACGGGACAAGGGCACACCGGGGAGCTGTTTTTT,CASSSTGQGHTGELFF,NA,TRBJ2-2,TRBV5-4,NA
TGTGCCAGCGGGTATAACACCGGGGAGCTGTTTTTT,CASGYNTGELFF,NA,TRBJ2-2,TRBV7-9,NA
TGTGCCAGCAGCGCAATACGTACCATTTACCGGGACGCCGGGGAGCTGTTTTTT,CASSAIRTIYRDAGELFF,many,TRBJ2-2,TRBV2,NA